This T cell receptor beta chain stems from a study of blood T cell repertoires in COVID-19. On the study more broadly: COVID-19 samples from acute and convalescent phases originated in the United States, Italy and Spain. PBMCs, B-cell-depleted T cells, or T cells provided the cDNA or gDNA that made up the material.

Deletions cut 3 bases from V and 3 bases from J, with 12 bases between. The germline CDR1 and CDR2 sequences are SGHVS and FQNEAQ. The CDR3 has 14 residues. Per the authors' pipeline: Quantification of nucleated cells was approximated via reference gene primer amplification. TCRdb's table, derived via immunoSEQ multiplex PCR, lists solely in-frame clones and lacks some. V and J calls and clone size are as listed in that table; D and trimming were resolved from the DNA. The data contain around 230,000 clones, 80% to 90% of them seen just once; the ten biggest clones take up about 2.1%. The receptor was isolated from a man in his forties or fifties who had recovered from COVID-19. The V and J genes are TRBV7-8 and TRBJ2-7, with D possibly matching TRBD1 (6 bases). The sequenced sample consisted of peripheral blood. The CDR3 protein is CASSFGQPIYEQYF. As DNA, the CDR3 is TGTGCCAGCAGCTTTGGACAGCCAATCTACGAGCAGTACTTC.